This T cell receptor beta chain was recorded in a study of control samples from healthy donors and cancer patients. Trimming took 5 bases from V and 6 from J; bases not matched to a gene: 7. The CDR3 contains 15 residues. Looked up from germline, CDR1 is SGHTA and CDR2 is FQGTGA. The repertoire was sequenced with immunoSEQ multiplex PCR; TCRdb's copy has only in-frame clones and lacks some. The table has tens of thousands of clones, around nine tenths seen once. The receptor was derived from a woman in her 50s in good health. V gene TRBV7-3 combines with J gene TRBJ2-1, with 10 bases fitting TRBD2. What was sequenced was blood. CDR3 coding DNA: TGTGCCAGCAGCCAGCAGCGGGGGGGCCGCAATGAGCAGTTCTTC. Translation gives CASSQQRGGRNEQFF.